These 24 T cell receptor beta chains were all obtained from the same sample, sequenced in a study of control samples from healthy donors and cancer patients. The data were produced by immunoSEQ multiplex PCR, yet TCRdb's version contains in-frame clones alone and is incomplete. The sample gives approximately 100,000 clones, approximately 90% of which show up once; 7.8% is in the top ten. The sequenced material came from blood. The receptor source for this set is a young man in good health.

The V call is TRBV7-8, the J call TRBJ1-2; D call uncertain. V was shortened by 5 bases and J by 4 bases, with 11 bases between the two germline ends. This CDR3 comprises 13 residues. The germline CDR1 and CDR2 sequences are SGHVS and FQNEAQ. In DNA form, the CDR3 reads TGTGCCAGCAGCGCCACCCTACTCTATGGCTACACCTTC. Its translation is CASSATLLYGYTF.

The gene calls are TRBV27 and TRBJ1-1; D is perhaps TRBD1 (6 bases). The germline gives CDR1 MNHEY, CDR2 SMNVEV (reference sequence). The CDR3 extends over 12 amino acids. CDR3 DNA: TGTGCAACAGGGAACGGAAACACTGAAGCTTTCTTT. Protein sequence: CATGNGNTEAFF.

The rearrangement links TRBV28 to TRBJ1-6, with D possibly TRBD1 on 6 matching bases. The CDR3 is made up of 15 amino acids. Germline lookup yields CDR1 MDHEN and CDR2 SYDVKM. V was clipped by 7 bases and J by 4 bases, with 14 bases between them. CDR3 in amino acids: CASNSRGTYNSPLHF. CDR3 nucleotide sequence: TGTGCCAGCAATTCCAGGGGTACTTATAATTCACCCCTCCACTTT.

V and J are TRBV4-1 and TRBJ1-5; D may be TRBD1 (5 bases). The CDR3 is made up of 16 amino acids. Germline CDR1 reads MGHRA; CDR2 reads YSYEKL. Trimming stripped 0 bases from V and 3 bases from J, with 12 bases between. The CDR3 sequence: CASSQDDAGNNQPQHF. CDR3 DNA: TGCGCCAGCAGCCAAGATGATGCAGGGAACAATCAGCCCCAGCATTTT.

The genes are TRBV23-1 and TRBJ1-6, with D unclear. TRBV23-1 falls under the ORF class, with uncertain function. The CDR3 is 17 amino acids. The V gene lost 4 bases and the J gene lost 0 bases, with 13 bases spanning the gap. The CDR3 loop is CASSPIGLSSYNSPLHF. Written as DNA, the CDR3 is TGCGCCAGCAGTCCAATCGGGTTAAGCTCCTATAATTCACCCCTCCACTTT.

In its sample, this clone was seen once. The rearrangement uses TRBV7-9 and TRBJ2-7, with 8 nucleotides matching TRBD2. Looked up from germline, CDR1 is SEHNR and CDR2 is FQNEAQ (reference sequence). V was clipped by 2 bases and J by 3 bases; unmatched bases: 6. This CDR3 has 15 residues. This CDR3 reads CASSLLAGSLYEQYF. For the CDR3, the DNA is TGTGCCAGCAGCTTACTAGCGGGCAGCCTCTACGAGCAGTACTTC.

V is TRBV19 and J is TRBJ1-6, with 10 bases lining up with TRBD1. CDR1 and CDR2 from the germline V gene are LNHDA and SQIVND (reference sequence). V gave up 9 bases and J gave up 9 bases; unmatched junction bases: 14. The CDR3 contains 16 residues. The CDR3 loop reads CASTPGTGQGRSPLHF. CDR3 nucleotides: TGTGCCAGCACCCCGGGAACGGGACAGGGGCGTTCACCCCTCCACTTT.

A single count supports this clone. This rearrangement joins TRBV28 to TRBJ2-7, with D perhaps given as TRBD1 or TRBD2 (5 bases each). From germline, CDR1 is MDHEN and CDR2 SYDVKM. V lost 2 bases and J lost 8, with 19 bases in between. CDR3 length equals 15 residues. CDR3 DNA sequence: TGTGCCAGCAGTTTAAGGGGCTGGAGGAGTCGGAAGCAGTACTTC. Translation gives CASSLRGWRSRKQYF.

The genes are TRBV11-2 and TRBJ2-5, with a possible D match to TRBD1 (6 bases). CDR1 is SGHAT and CDR2 is FQNNGV in the germline V gene. The V end was cut by 3 bases, the J end by 2 bases, with 19 bases between. The CDR3 is 17 amino acids. In DNA, the CDR3 is TGTGCCAGCAGCTTGGAGACAGGTTCACCCCTTCAAGAGACCCAGTACTTC. Amino acid sequence: CASSLETGSPLQETQYF.

This chain joins TRBV9 and TRBJ2-3; D is uncertain. The germline V gene encodes CDR1 SGDLS and CDR2 YYNGEE. The CDR3 loop spans 14 amino acids. Trimming left V 0 bases short and J 2 bases short, with 7 bases between. CDR3: CASSVERATDTQYF. The CDR3 region has the DNA TGTGCCAGCAGCGTAGAAAGGGCCACAGATACGCAGTATTTT.

The rearrangement uses TRBV6-5 and TRBJ1-1; D unclear. CDR1 and CDR2 (germline): MNHEY, SVGAGI. This CDR3 is 13 amino acids long. The ends were cut back, 3 bases at V and 3 bases at J, with 8 bases in the middle. CDR3 DNA: TGTGCCAGCAGTTATTTCCAGGACACTGAAGCTTTCTTT. Translation: CASSYFQDTEAFF.

This rearrangement joins TRBV30 to TRBJ2-1; 9 nucleotides match TRBD1. V lost 4 bases to trimming and J lost 9 bases; unmatched junction nucleotides: 13. The germline gives CDR1 GTSNPN, CDR2 SVGIG (reference sequence). The CDR3 has 15 amino acids. Here the CDR3 reads CAWTTGGMRTGEQFF. The CDR3 nucleotides read TGTGCCTGGACCACAGGGGGCATGCGGACCGGTGAGCAGTTCTTC.

The CDR3 loop reads CASSGELAGDQETQYF. The CDR3 region has the DNA TGTGCCAGCAGCGGCGAGCTAGCGGGAGACCAAGAGACCCAGTACTTC. The chain carries TRBV3-1 (or the pseudogene TRBV3-2) and TRBJ2-5; TRBD2 aligns across 10 bases. The CDR3 runs to 16 residues. Trimming at V came to 5 bases and at J to 0 bases, leaving 6 bases not matched to a gene. Germline V gene sequence: CDR1 LGHDT, CDR2 YNNKEL (reference sequence).

The chain couples TRBV19 to TRBJ1-2; D uncertain. This CDR3 has 16 residues. Deletions cut 5 bases from V and 5 bases from J, with 21 bases between. Germline lookup yields CDR1 LNHDA and CDR2 SQIVND (reference sequence). In nucleotides, the CDR3 is TGTGCCAGTAGTCCCTCACTGCCTACCTTTGGATATGGCTACACCTTC. This translates into CASSPSLPTFGYGYTF.

The V gene is TRBV7-9, the J gene TRBJ1-2; 9 bases agree with TRBD1. The germline CDR1 and CDR2 sequences are SEHNR and FQNEAQ (reference sequence). The CDR3 is 15 residues long. V lost 5 bases and J lost 4; bases outside the gene matches: 8. CDR3 amino acids: CASSHTPQGAYGYTF. The DNA for the CDR3 is TGTGCCAGCAGCCACACACCACAGGGGGCCTATGGCTACACCTTC.

This chain joins TRBV7-8 and TRBJ1-3; D is perhaps TRBD1 (5 bases). The CDR3 contains 15 residues. Trimming shortened V by 5 bases and J by 0 bases, and 11 bases separated the two germline ends. The V gene's germline CDR1 is SGHVS and CDR2 FQNEAQ. The CDR3 DNA follows: TGTGCCAGCAGCATCCTCGGGGGCTCTGGAAACACCATATATTTT. As protein: CASSILGGSGNTIYF.

The rearrangement links TRBV24-1 to TRBJ1-1; D call uncertain. CDR1 and CDR2 (germline): KGHDR, SFDVKD. The CDR3 is made up of 11 amino acids. Trimming took off 4 bases at V and 4 bases at J, with 3 bases between the two ends. The CDR3 nucleotides read TGTGCCACCAGTGACGGCACTGAAGCTTTCTTT. It is translated as CATSDGTEAFF.

V gene TRBV6-5 combines with J gene TRBJ1-4, with D possibly being TRBD1 (5 bases). The germline V gene has CDR1 MNHEY and CDR2 SVGAGI. The CDR3 has 15 residues. Deletions cut 6 bases from V and 4 bases from J, with 15 bases between. The CDR3 bases are TGTGCCAGCAGCGCCGGGACGGAATATAATGAAAAACTGTTTTTT. Amino acids: CASSAGTEYNEKLFF.

V gene TRBV28 combines with J gene TRBJ1-5; D perhaps matches TRBD1 (5 bases). CDR3 size: 15 residues. V lost 3 bases and J 4 bases, leaving 13 bases between the germline ends. Germline V gene data show CDR1 as MDHEN and CDR2 as SYDVKM. Written as DNA, the CDR3 is TGTGCCAGCAGTTTGGTCGGGACCGAAAATCAGCCCCAGCATTTT. The encoded protein is CASSLVGTENQPQHF.

The chain employs TRBV9 and TRBJ1-3, with D unresolved. The CDR3 sequence is 17 residues long. Trimming removed 2 bases from V and 3 bases from J, with 18 bases in between. Germline CDR1 reads SGDLS; CDR2 reads YYNGEE. CDR3 DNA sequence: TGTGCCAGCAGCGTCCCTAACCGGGCCAGCGATGGAAACACCATATATTTT. It translates to CASSVPNRASDGNTIYF.

In DNA form, the CDR3 reads TGTGCCAGCAGGGACAGTAATCTGGGCGAAGCTTTCTTT. Protein product: CASRDSNLGEAFF. The chain couples TRBV6-5 to TRBJ1-1; D is possibly TRBD1 (6 bases). Germline lookup yields CDR1 MNHEY and CDR2 SVGAGI. Trimming cost V 6 bases and J 8 bases, with 16 bases left between them. CDR3 size: 13 residues.

V and J are TRBV4-1 and TRBJ2-5; maybe TRBD2 (7 bases). Germline V lookup: CDR1 MGHRA, CDR2 YSYEKL. The CDR3 is made up of 14 amino acids. The V end lost 4 bases, the J end lost 3 bases, and 12 bases lay between the germline ends. The CDR3 DNA reads TGCGCCAGCAGCCCTAGGGGGGGGGAAGAGACCCAGTACTTC. It specifies CASSPRGGEETQYF.

Only one count was recorded for this clone. The rearrangement joins TRBV24-1 to TRBJ1-1; D ambiguous. The CDR3 consists of 13 residues. Germline V CDR1 and CDR2: KGHDR, SFDVKD. V lost 10 bases to trimming and J lost 1 base, with 12 bases between them. CDR3 bases: TGTGCCACTGCCAAGAGAGGGAACACTGAAGCTTTCTTT. This codes for CATAKRGNTEAFF.

There are many counts of this clone. This rearrangement joins TRBV4-1 to TRBJ2-5; D may be TRBD2 (7 bases). The CDR3 sequence is 16 residues long. The V end lost 1 base, the J end lost 5 bases, and 17 bases lay between the germline ends. CDR1 and CDR2 (germline): MGHRA, YSYEKL. This CDR3 reads CASSQGGGGAAETQYF. The CDR3 DNA reads as TGCGCCAGCAGCCAAGGAGGTGGGGGGGCCGCCGAGACCCAGTACTTC.